This T cell receptor (beta chain) was observed in a study of OX40 agonist ivuxolimab in advanced cancers. For context, the study as a whole: Ivuxolimab was an agonistic, fully human IgG2 monoclonal antibody directed against OX40 (CD134), a costimulatory receptor. The point of sequencing TCRbeta in the periphery was to test whether ivuxolimab changed TCR sequence diversity and drove clonal T-cell expansion. Prior anti-PD-1, anti-PD-L1 or anti-CTLA-4 therapy was permitted, and approximately 42% of dose-escalation patients had received checkpoint inhibitors. The paper describes the monotherapy dose-escalation part (N ≈ 49 patients) of the phase I trial of ivuxolimab. Intravenous ivuxolimab was administered to patients every 2 weeks at six dose levels: 0.01, 0.1, 0.3, 1.5, 3 and 10 mg/kg. In the dose-escalation cohort, 82.7% of patients were male, and the mean age was approximately 55 years, with a range of roughly 20 to 79. Of the 50 to 55 patients in dose escalation, about 20 had hepatocellular carcinoma, approximately 15 had melanoma, 9 had renal cell carcinoma and 9 had head and neck cancer. Three dose-escalation patients achieved partial responses, one with hepatocellular carcinoma and two with cutaneous melanoma.

Patients with a history of autoimmune disease or receiving systemic immunosuppression were excluded from the trial. Peripheral blood for TCR sequencing was collected from all dose cohorts at baseline, on cycle 4 day 1, and on cycle 7 day 1. The samples were taken from a phase I, first-in-human, multicenter, open-label dose-escalation trial of ivuxolimab. The trial enrolled adults with locally advanced or metastatic head and neck squamous cell, hepatocellular, melanoma or renal cell carcinoma. Before TCR sequencing, CD4+ T cells and CD8+ T cells from peripheral blood were sorted into separate populations. Genomic DNA was extracted from sorted cells for sequencing of the TCRbeta CDR3 region. TCRbeta CDR3 regions were sequenced using the immunoSEQ Assay. TCRdb's version of the immuneACCESS table is confined to in-frame rearrangements and falls short of the full clone set. An unresolved V gene accounts for under half of the shortfall where checked; the remainder is of unknown origin. For this sample there are under 85,000 clones; 81% appear just once. The ten largest make up roughly 5.3% of the sample.

This clone has a handful of counts. Its antigen specificity is not known. No much larger clone exists at a distance of one base, and base qualities are not known. Here is what the overall study found, with its caveats: The antigen specificity of the peripheral T cells that underwent clonal expansion was not determined. Low levels of normalized T-cell clonal expansion were also seen in some patients who did not respond. After ivuxolimab, CD8+ T cells had more expanded clones than CD4+ T cells on average. In partial responders in the 0.1-3.0 mg/kg groups, normalized peripheral clonal expansion was found to be among the lowest, especially among CD8+ T cells. At doses of 0.1 to 3.0 mg/kg, clonal expansion of both CD4+ and CD8+ blood T cells was observed from baseline to week 6.

This TCR was recovered from an adult with an advanced solid tumor such as melanoma, head and neck, liver or kidney cancer. This sample comprised CD4+ or CD8+ T cells sorted from blood, obtained in a trial of the OX40 agonist ivuxolimab.

The CDR3: CASSYTGGTEAFF. The DNA reads TGTGCCAGCAGCTATACAGGGGGCACTGAAGCTTTCTTT. The sequence is built from TRBV28 and TRBJ1-1, with 8 junctional bases fitting TRBD1. Including the terminal cysteine and phenylalanine, the CDR3 comprises 13 residues. The read is trimmed to its CDR3 DNA, 39 bases read in frame from base 1. CDR1 and CDR2, per the germline V gene, are MDHEN and SYDVKM. From V the trimming removes 6 bases and from J it removes 4 bases, while the gene matches leave 4 bases of the junction unaccounted for.